In this sample, the clone carrying this T cell receptor (beta chain) turned up once. The data were produced by immunoSEQ multiplex PCR, yet TCRdb's version contains in-frame clones alone and is incomplete. In the table there are about 260,000 clones, around 86% of which are singletons. These data belong to a study of blood T cell repertoires in COVID-19. Overall study context: Samples of COVID-19 (acute and convalescent) were obtained from the United States, Italy and Spain. Sources were T cells, B-cell-depleted T cells, or PBMCs; the material itself was cDNA or gDNA.

CDR1 KGHSH and CDR2 LQKENI come from the germline V gene. The CDR3 contains 14 residues. The trim removed 6 bases at V and 7 bases at J, leaving 9 bases unmatched. This rearrangement joins TRBV18 to TRBJ2-1; 7 bases line up with TRBD1. The receptor's source is a woman in her forties who had recovered from COVID-19. The specimen was peripheral blood. CDR3 protein: CASSPSTGLNEQFF. CDR3 DNA sequence: TGTGCCAGCTCGCCTTCGACAGGGTTGAATGAGCAGTTCTTC.